The sequence of this TCR beta chain was determined in a study of immune cell composition in non-small cell lung cancer. Study information: Most cases were lung adenocarcinoma or squamous cell carcinoma. Study results and caveats: Squamous carcinomas (roughly 80%) more often had tumour-associated clones >0.5% than adenocarcinomas (roughly 33%). Tumour TCR-beta clonality showed no significant link to smoking pack-years.

Germline V gene lookup returns CDR1 LNHNV and CDR2 YYDKDF (reference sequence). The CDR3 is 16 amino acids. The V end was cut by 7 bases, the J end by 3 bases, with 19 bases between. Generated by immunoSEQ multiplex PCR, the TCRdb table keeps only in-frame clones and is missing some. This sample has over 4,000 clones, with about 88% found just once. With regard to this clone: The antigen is unknown.

Normal lung was sampled as far from the tumour as possible, at least 3 cm. Sequencing was performed on non-adjacent lung tissue. The chain is built from TRBV15 and TRBJ1-5; D call uncertain. The TCR comes from a human donor with non-small cell lung cancer. Some clones in this sample may be carry-over from other donors' samples. CDR3 coding DNA: TGTGCCACCACCAATTACCCTACAGTTCTCAATCAGCCCCAGCATTTT. This encodes CATTNYPTVLNQPQHF. Drawing the rest from reference TRBV15 and TRBJ1-5, the complete variable domain is DAMVIQNPRYQVTQFGKPVTLSCSQTLNHNVMYWYQQKSSQAPKLLFHYYDKDFNNEADTPDNFQSRRPNTSFCFLDIRSPGLGDTAMYLCATTNYPTVLNQPQHFGDGTRLSIL.